Listed here is a single TCR beta chain. This CDR3 comprises 13 residues. V was trimmed by 0 bases and J by 0 bases, leaving 2 bases between them. CDR1 and CDR2 (germline): MNHEY, SMNVEV (reference sequence). The data originate from a study of OX40 agonist ivuxolimab in advanced cancers. The protocol was immunoSEQ multiplex PCR, while the TCRdb copy is restricted to in-frame clones and leaves out a portion. In the table there are approximately 160,000 clones, 85% to 95% of which are singletons. The sequencing used CD4+ or CD8+ T cells sorted from blood, collected in a trial of the OX40 agonist ivuxolimab. This receptor was taken from an adult with an advanced solid tumor such as melanoma, head and neck, liver or kidney cancer. The chain recombines TRBV27 with TRBJ2-5; D is unclear. CDR3 loop: CASSLSYQETQYF. CDR3 sequence (DNA): TGTGCCAGCAGTTTATCGTACCAAGAGACCCAGTACTTC.